One sample yielded the 29 T cell receptor beta chains listed below, sequenced in a study of blood T cell repertoires in COVID-19. Here immunoSEQ multiplex PCR was the method, and the copy in TCRdb shows in-frame clones only, minus some. Here the sample spans around 280,000 clones, around 90% being singletons. The sequencing input was peripheral blood. Receptors originate from a woman in her 50s who had recovered from COVID-19.

The V call is TRBV6-5, the J call TRBJ1-1; D is perhaps TRBD1 (6 bases). Trimming pared 2 bases from V and 1 base from J, leaving 11 bases between. Germline CDR1 reads MNHEY; CDR2 reads SVGAGI. The CDR3 has 15 residues. The CDR3 here is CASSYRTVSNTEAFF. The CDR3 DNA is TGTGCCAGCAGTTACCGGACAGTCTCGAACACTGAAGCTTTCTTT.

This sequence joins TRBV6-5 and TRBJ1-1, with D possibly matching TRBD1 (5 bases). Trimming shortened V by 4 bases and J by 5 bases, and 17 bases separated the two germline ends. The CDR3 spans 15 residues. The germline V gene encodes CDR1 MNHEY and CDR2 SVGAGI. CDR3 in DNA: TGTGCCAGCAGTTGGGGTGGTCGGACAAAAACTGAAGCTTTCTTT. Translating it yields CASSWGGRTKTEAFF.

The V call is TRBV3-1 (or the pseudogene TRBV3-2), the J call TRBJ2-5; 8 bases map to TRBD2. The CDR3 is 17 residues long. V was pared by 4 bases and J by 5 bases, with 15 bases of the junction left unmatched. Germline V gene sequence: CDR1 LGHDT, CDR2 YNNKEL (reference sequence). The CDR3 DNA reads as TGTGCCAGCAGCCGACTGTCGGGGGGGCTCGGGTCGGAGACCCAGTACTTC. Translating gives CASSRLSGGLGSETQYF.

V usage is TRBV4-2 and J usage is TRBJ2-7, with 7 bases aligning to TRBD2. The CDR3 has 15 amino acids. Germline-derived CDR1 and CDR2 are LGHNA and YNFKEQ. The ends lost 3 bases at V and 1 base at J; junction bases unmatched: 6. CDR3 coding DNA: TGTGCCAGCAGCCACGGTCGGGGGGAATCCTACGAGCAGTACTTC. It is translated as CASSHGRGESYEQYF.

CDR3: CASLRASGSYNEQFF. As DNA, the CDR3 is TGTGCCAGCCTCAGAGCTAGCGGCTCCTACAATGAGCAGTTCTTC. The V call is TRBV28, the J call TRBJ2-1, with TRBD2 identical over 7 bases. Germline trimming cut 8 bases from V and 0 bases from J; bases unmatched to any gene: 7. CDR1 and CDR2 (germline): MDHEN, SYDVKM. The CDR3 is made up of 15 amino acids.

The chain recombines TRBV11-3 with TRBJ2-4; 11 bases fit TRBD2. The germline V gene has CDR1 SGHNT and CDR2 YENEEA. The CDR3 length is 16 residues. Trimming removed 1 base from V and 8 bases from J; junction bases left unmatched: 7. The CDR3 loop is CASSLGGLAGGHIQYF. As DNA, the CDR3 is TGTGCCAGCAGCTTAGGTGGTCTAGCGGGAGGACACATTCAGTACTTC.

The chain employs TRBV21-1 and TRBJ2-4; no check of the table's D call, TRBD2, against the DNA was made. TRBV21-1 is an annotated pseudogene. This CDR3 region has 17 residues. This CDR3 is CASSKAPGSFSKNIQYF. CDR3 sequence (DNA): TGTGCCAGCAGCAAAGCGCCGGGGTCTTTCTCCAAAAACATTCAGTACTTC.

V usage is TRBV11-1 and J usage is TRBJ2-7; a possible D gene is TRBD2 (6 bases). Trimming shortened V by 2 bases and J by 0 bases, and 11 bases separated the two germline ends. Germline assignment: CDR1 SGHAT and CDR2 FQDESV (reference sequence). The CDR3 is 15 amino acids. CDR3 nucleotide sequence: TGTGCCAGCAGCTTATATGCGGGAAGCTCCTACGAGCAGTACTTC. Protein: CASSLYAGSSYEQYF.

The V and J genes are TRBV5-6 and TRBJ2-7; possible D gene TRBD2, 6 bases. This CDR3 is 15 amino acids long. With 3 bases removed from V and 2 bases from J, the gap between germline ends came to 15 bases. Germline CDR1 and CDR2: SGHDT and YYEEEE. The CDR3 spells CASSWSTGRAYEQYF. The CDR3 DNA sequence: TGTGCCAGCAGCTGGTCCACCGGGAGAGCCTACGAGCAGTACTTC.

The gene calls are TRBV5-1 and TRBJ1-1; the D is unclear. Germline V gene sequence: CDR1 SGHRS, CDR2 YFSETQ. The germline V and J ends were trimmed by 0 bases and 1 base, with 7 bases remaining between them. This CDR3 has 14 residues. CDR3 sequence reads: CASSLARQNTEAFF. CDR3 in DNA: TGCGCCAGCAGCTTGGCCAGACAGAACACTGAAGCTTTCTTT.

The chain uses TRBV27 and TRBJ2-7; 8 nucleotides line up with TRBD2. This CDR3 spans 15 amino acids. V lost 8 bases and J lost 1; bases outside the gene matches: 10. Per germline, CDR1 MNHEY and CDR2 SMNVEV (reference sequence). CDR3 sequence: CASRPLSGESYEQYF. The DNA of the CDR3 is TGTGCCAGCCGACCCCTTAGCGGGGAGTCCTACGAGCAGTACTTC.

The chain uses TRBV7-9 and TRBJ2-2; no clear D gene. CDR1 SEHNR and CDR2 FQNEAQ come from the germline V gene (reference sequence). V shed 2 bases and J shed 9 bases, with 7 bases lying between them. This CDR3 is 12 amino acids long. As DNA, the CDR3 is TGTGCCAGCAGCTTAAACATGCGGGAGCTGTTTTTT. Translated, it gives CASSLNMRELFF.

V gene TRBV7-2 combines with J gene TRBJ1-2; TRBD1 matches 9 bases. The CDR3 covers 15 residues. Trimming removed 5 bases from V and 8 bases from J; junction bases left unmatched: 12. Germline lookup yields CDR1 SGHTA and CDR2 FQGNSA. The CDR3 DNA reads TGTGCCAGCAGCATCTCCGGGACAGGGCCGAGCGGCTACACCTTC. Its protein product is CASSISGTGPSGYTF.

The CDR3 reads CASSRGGTSETQYF. CDR3 nucleotide sequence: TGTGCCAGCAGTCGGGGGGGGACGTCAGAGACCCAGTACTTC. V is TRBV28 and J is TRBJ2-5, with 8 bases matching TRBD2. Germline CDR1 is MDHEN and CDR2 is SYDVKM. The CDR3 is 14 residues long. Losses at the gene ends were 5 bases for V and 4 bases for J; bases not matched to a gene: 6.

The chain combines TRBV2 with TRBJ2-7, with a weak D call TRBD2 (6 bases). Germline V CDR1 and CDR2: SNHLY, FYNNEI. Trimming stripped 2 bases from V and 5 bases from J, with 7 bases between. The CDR3 has 12 residues. CDR3 protein: CASSESGDEQYF. In DNA, the CDR3 is TGTGCCAGCAGTGAATCGGGGGACGAGCAGTACTTC.

J is TRBJ1-2 and V is TRBV4-1, with a tentative D call TRBD1 (5 bases). There are 15 residues in the CDR3. V was shortened by 8 bases and J by 4 bases, with 20 bases between the two germline ends. Per the germline V gene, CDR1 is MGHRA and CDR2 is YSYEKL. The CDR3 spells CASAAPARGTYGYTF. The CDR3 DNA is TGCGCCAGCGCCGCCCCGGCCCGGGGGACCTATGGCTACACCTTC.

The rearrangement uses TRBV18 and TRBJ1-4, with D perhaps TRBD1 (5 bases). Germline V gene data show CDR1 as KGHSH and CDR2 as LQKENI. V dropped 2 bases and J dropped 6 bases, with 10 bases sitting between them. The CDR3 contains 14 residues. The CDR3 region is CASSPRQRDEKLFF. In DNA form, the CDR3 reads TGTGCCAGCTCACCAAGACAGCGGGATGAAAAACTGTTTTTT. The variable domain in full, with the rest retrieved from reference TRBV18 and TRBJ1-4, is NAGVMQNPRHLVRRRGQEARLRCSPMKGHSHVYWYRQLPEEGLKFMVYLQKENIIDESGMPKERFSAEFPKEGPSILRIQQVVRGDSAAYFCASSPRQRDEKLFFGSGTQLSVL.

The gene calls are TRBV27 and TRBJ2-3; D is ambiguous. Trimming pared 7 bases from V and 3 bases from J, leaving 8 bases between. The germline V gene encodes CDR1 MNHEY and CDR2 SMNVEV (reference sequence). The CDR3 totals 12 residues. CDR3 protein: CASMGSTDTQYF. Here the CDR3 DNA reads TGTGCCAGCATGGGCTCAACAGATACGCAGTATTTT.

The CDR3: CAWDTGGGAAFF. In DNA form, the CDR3 reads TGTGCCTGGGACACGGGAGGAGGGGCAGCTTTCTTT. The gene calls are TRBV30 and TRBJ1-1, with D possibly TRBD1 on 5 matching bases. The length of the CDR3 is 12 residues. V was shortened by 5 bases and J by 10 bases, with 17 bases between the two germline ends. CDR1 and CDR2 (germline): GTSNPN, SVGIG (reference sequence).

This clone was recorded a few times. CDR3 nucleotide sequence: TGTGCCAGCAGTCCTCCCGGTGGAGAGTCATATGGCTACACCTTC. Its protein is CASSPPGGESYGYTF. The chain is built from TRBV6-5 and TRBJ1-2; D not resolved. The V gene lost 5 bases and the J gene lost 5 bases, with 18 bases spanning the gap. This CDR3 has 15 amino acids. CDR1 MNHEY and CDR2 SVGAGI come from the germline V gene.

The genes are TRBV19 and TRBJ1-6; TRBD1 agrees at 7 bases. This CDR3 has 14 amino acids. Unmatched junction bases numbered 14, after V lost 7 bases and J lost 14 bases. The germline gives CDR1 LNHDA, CDR2 SQIVND (reference sequence). In DNA form, the CDR3 reads TGTGCCAGTACCAAAATGGACAGGTCAACAACCCTCCACTTT. Translating gives CASTKMDRSTTLHF.

The chain has TRBV18 and TRBJ2-7, with D perhaps TRBD1 (5 bases). Per germline, CDR1 KGHSH and CDR2 LQKENI. V was cut by 6 bases and J by 0 bases, with 12 bases left in between. This CDR3 is built from 14 residues. CDR3 bases: TGTGCCAGCTCTGCCAGGGCTAGCTCCTACGAGCAGTACTTC. This codes for CASSARASSYEQYF.

The J gene is TRBJ2-7, the V gene TRBV11-2, with D possibly TRBD2 on 5 matching bases. With 1 base removed from V and 4 bases from J, the gap between germline ends came to 8 bases. Germline loops: CDR1 SGHAT, CDR2 FQNNGV. The CDR3 runs to 13 residues. The CDR3 coding sequence is TGTGCCAGCAGCTTAGGGCCGGGGTACGAGCAGTACTTC. It specifies CASSLGPGYEQYF.

V and J are TRBV4-1 and TRBJ1-1; maybe TRBD1 (5 bases). The CDR3 extends over 13 amino acids. Germline V gene sequence: CDR1 MGHRA, CDR2 YSYEKL. The CDR3 spells CPPRPGGDTEAFF. For the CDR3, the DNA is TGCCCCCCCAGACCGGGGGGGGACACTGAAGCTTTCTTT.

The chain employs TRBV2 and TRBJ1-4; D unresolved. Germline assignment: CDR1 SNHLY and CDR2 FYNNEI. V was shortened by 2 bases and J by 7 bases, with 14 bases between the two germline ends. This CDR3 spans 15 amino acids. DNA for the CDR3: TGTGCCAGCAGTGAACTCCGGGGTAAGGGTGAAAAACTGTTTTTT. The encoded protein is CASSELRGKGEKLFF.

The chain uses TRBV9 and TRBJ2-7; 7 nucleotides agree with TRBD1. With 3 bases clipped from V and 6 bases from J, the junction kept 3 bases outside the gene matches. The CDR3 extends over 12 amino acids. The V gene's germline CDR1 is SGDLS and CDR2 YYNGEE. This CDR3 reads CASSGPGGEQYF. The CDR3 DNA reads TGTGCCAGCAGCGGGCCAGGGGGCGAGCAGTACTTC.

The chain links TRBV10-3 to TRBJ1-1; no definite D call. Looked up from germline, CDR1 is ENHRY and CDR2 is SYGVKD. The V gene lost 6 bases and the J gene lost 4 bases, with 15 bases spanning the gap. The CDR3 is made up of 14 amino acids. The CDR3 sequence: CAIRGAKEATEAFF. In DNA form, the CDR3 reads TGTGCCATCAGAGGAGCCAAGGAAGCCACTGAAGCTTTCTTT.

The V gene is TRBV5-1, the J gene TRBJ1-2; D ambiguous. This CDR3 comprises 13 residues. Trimming stripped 1 base from V and 4 bases from J, with 8 bases between. Germline loops: CDR1 SGHRS, CDR2 YFSETQ. The CDR3 DNA sequence: TGCGCCAGCAGCTTGTCACCTACCTATGGCTACACCTTC. This translates into CASSLSPTYGYTF.

V usage is TRBV5-1 and J usage is TRBJ2-1, with 9 nucleotides matching TRBD2. The junction had 6 bases not matched to a gene; V was cut back by 0 bases and J by 8 bases. Germline loops: CDR1 SGHRS, CDR2 YFSETQ. The CDR3 spans 15 residues. The CDR3 sequence: CASSLAVIAGDEQFF. DNA of the CDR3: TGCGCCAGCAGCTTGGCCGTAATAGCGGGGGATGAGCAGTTCTTC. The full variable domain, with the rest looked up from reference TRBV5-1 and TRBJ2-1, is KAGVTQTPRYLIKTRGQQVTLSCSPISGHRSVSWYQQTPGQGLQFLFEYFSETQRNKGNFPGRFSGRQFSNSRSEMNVSTLELGDSALYLCASSLAVIAGDEQFFGPGTRLTVL.